A selection of T cell receptor beta chains follows, all from one sample in a study of cytomegalovirus exposure and HLA in healthy donors. Sequenced by immunoSEQ multiplex PCR; TCRdb stores in-frame clones only, minus some. Of under 130,000 clones detected, about 88% appear once; the ten largest clones hold roughly 4%. Sequenced: PBMCs. Receptors originate from a woman between 18 and 29 years old in good health and CMV-seropositive. Both conserved end residues are part of each CDR3. A D gene is named only where the DNA matches it firmly. Some rows mark clone size as missing; the rest say once, few, many or name a class of expanded clone.

cdr3_nt,cdr3_aa,clone_size,d_call,v_call,j_call
TGTGCCAGCAGCCCATCGAGCACAGGGGCCCAGTACTTC,CASSPSSTGAQYF,.,TRBD1,TRBV7-8,TRBJ2-5
TGTGCCAGCAGTGAACTAGCGGGAGGGCAAGAGACCCAGTACTTC,CASSELAGGQETQYF,.,TRBD2,TRBV6-1,TRBJ2-5
TGTGCCAGCAGCGGACGGGATTATAGGACTGAAGCTTTCTTT,CASSGRDYRTEAFF,.,.,TRBV11-3,TRBJ1-1
TGTGCCAGCAGCTCACCGGGACTACTTACCGAGCAGTACTTC,CASSSPGLLTEQYF,.,TRBD2,TRBV28,TRBJ2-7
TGTGCCAGCAGTTTAGGTGGGGCGAACAATGAGCAGTTCTTC,CASSLGGANNEQFF,few,.,TRBV28,TRBJ2-1
TGTGCCAGCAGCCCTAAACCGGACACCGGGGAGCTGTTTTTT,CASSPKPDTGELFF,medium-sized,.,TRBV6-4,TRBJ2-2
TGTGCCAGCAGTGCACCTGGGGGGACAGGGGGAACTCAGCCCCAGCATTTT,CASSAPGGTGGTQPQHF,.,TRBD1,TRBV2,TRBJ1-5
TGTGCCAGCAGTTTAGCGGGGGGGTACAATGAGCAGTTCTTC,CASSLAGGYNEQFF,.,TRBD2,TRBV28,TRBJ2-1
TGCAGCGTTACCGGACAGGGGGTTCCGACCTACGAGCAGTACTTC,CSVTGQGVPTYEQYF,.,TRBD1,TRBV29-1,TRBJ2-7
TGTGCCAGCAGTTATAACGGGGACTTCCAGGCCCAGTACTTC,CASSYNGDFQAQYF,few,.,TRBV6-6,TRBJ2-5
TGTGCCAGCCCCGGGAGTGTTTCCACTGAAGCTTTCTTT,CASPGSVSTEAFF,.,.,TRBV6-1,TRBJ1-1
TGTGCCAGCAGCGCCACACAGGGTTTCACCGGGGAGCTGTTTTTT,CASSATQGFTGELFF,.,.,TRBV9,TRBJ2-2
TGTGCCAGCCATATAATGGGGGCGGTGAACACTGAAGCTTTCTTT,CASHIMGAVNTEAFF,.,.,TRBV7-8,TRBJ1-1
TGTGCCAGCAGTCCGAACAGGGGGCGTGGGCAGCCCCAGCATTTT,CASSPNRGRGQPQHF,.,TRBD1,TRBV27,TRBJ1-5
TGCGCCAGCAGCCAAGATTTCGAGCAGGTCCAGGCTTTCTTT,CASSQDFEQVQAFF,.,.,TRBV4-1,TRBJ1-1
TGTGCCAGCACCCCAGAAGGACTTCAAGAGACCCAGTACTTC,CASTPEGLQETQYF,.,.,TRBV28,TRBJ2-5
TGTGCCAGGGGGGACAGGGTCGACTCCGGGGAGCTGTTTTTT,CARGDRVDSGELFF,.,TRBD1,TRBV2,TRBJ2-2
TGTGCCAGCAGCTTAGGGCCAGGGCTAGCGGGAGAGTACACAGATACGCAGTATTTT,CASSLGPGLAGEYTDTQYF,.,TRBD2,TRBV7-6,TRBJ2-3
TGCAGCGTGGAACGACAGGGCCAAAACATTCAGTACTTC,CSVERQGQNIQYF,.,TRBD1,TRBV29-1,TRBJ2-4
TGTGCCAGCAGTGAAGTGGGGGGGCGTCAGCCCCAGCATTTT,CASSEVGGRQPQHF,.,.,TRBV6-1,TRBJ1-5
TGTGCCAGCAGTTTAGGGGGACTCCGACCTTACGAGCAGTACTTC,CASSLGGLRPYEQYF,.,.,TRBV28,TRBJ2-7
TGTGCCAGCAGCCATGGGGGGGACGACTCCGACCAAGAGACCCAGTACTTC,CASSHGGDDSDQETQYF,.,TRBD2,TRBV11-3,TRBJ2-5
TGTGCCAGCAGCGTAGGAGGGACAGGGCTCACAGATACGCAGTATTTT,CASSVGGTGLTDTQYF,.,TRBD1,TRBV9,TRBJ2-3
TGTGCCAGCAGCTATGACAGTGGCTATGGCTACACCTTC,CASSYDSGYGYTF,.,.,TRBV7-3,TRBJ1-2
TGTGCCAGCAGCTTAGGCTCTCTAGCGGGGCGGAACACCGGGGAGCTGTTTTTT,CASSLGSLAGRNTGELFF,.,TRBD2,TRBV7-9,TRBJ2-2
TGTGCCAGCAGCACCTGGACAGGGAACTATGGCTACACCTTC,CASSTWTGNYGYTF,.,TRBD1,TRBV7-2,TRBJ1-2
TGTGCCAGCAGCTCGAGAGATGAAAAACTGTTTTTT,CASSSRDEKLFF,.,.,TRBV7-6,TRBJ1-4
TGTGCCAGCAGTTTAGGACAGGAGTATGGCTACACCTTC,CASSLGQEYGYTF,.,TRBD1,TRBV27,TRBJ1-2
TGTGCCAGCAGTTTATCACTAGCGGGAGGCTATGAGCAGTTCTTC,CASSLSLAGGYEQFF,.,TRBD2,TRBV28,TRBJ2-1
TGCAGCGTTGTCCGGGACAGAGCCTACGAGCAGTACTTC,CSVVRDRAYEQYF,.,TRBD1,TRBV29-1,TRBJ2-7
TGTGCCAGCAGCCAAGATGAAGGGGTGGGAGGAAACACCATATATTTT,CASSQDEGVGGNTIYF,.,.,TRBV4-2,TRBJ1-3
TGTGCCAGCAGTGAAGGCAGGGGCGAGCAGTACTTC,CASSEGRGEQYF,.,.,TRBV6-1,TRBJ2-7
TGCGCCAGCAGCTTGGGACAGGGGCCAACTTACGAGCAGTACTTC,CASSLGQGPTYEQYF,once,TRBD1,TRBV5-1,TRBJ2-7
TGTGCCAGCAGTGGGCCCAATGAAAAACTGTTTTTT,CASSGPNEKLFF,.,.,TRBV6-4,TRBJ1-4
TGTGCCATCGGGCTAGCGGACTCCTACAATGAGCAGTTCTTC,CAIGLADSYNEQFF,.,TRBD2,TRBV10-3,TRBJ2-1
TGTGCCAGCAGCCGCGACAGAGGAGTTAATGAAAAACTGTTTTTT,CASSRDRGVNEKLFF,.,.,TRBV7-9,TRBJ1-4
TGTGCCAGCAGCTTAGGGACAAACTCCTACGAGCAGTACTTC,CASSLGTNSYEQYF,.,.,TRBV5-4,TRBJ2-7
TGTGCCAGCAGCCAAGATCGGGGGGGCTCCTACGAGCAGTACTTC,CASSQDRGGSYEQYF,.,TRBD2,TRBV4-2,TRBJ2-7
TGTGCCAGCAGTCAACTAGGTTTGGGCACAGATACGCAGTATTTT,CASSQLGLGTDTQYF,.,.,TRBV27,TRBJ2-3
TGTGCCAGCAGCCCCCTCGGAGCGGACACTGAAGCTTTCTTT,CASSPLGADTEAFF,.,.,TRBV7-6,TRBJ1-1
TGTGCCAGCAGCTTAGGTTCGGGTCTGAGAAACACCATATATTTT,CASSLGSGLRNTIYF,.,.,TRBV7-9,TRBJ1-3
TGTGCCAGCAGTACAGGGTTCTCTGGAAACACCATATATTTT,CASSTGFSGNTIYF,.,.,TRBV28,TRBJ1-3